The T cell receptor beta chain described here comes from a study of identical twins. Study conclusions and caveats: Twin sharing of out-of-frame TCR alpha was underestimated by models in monozygotic pairs. Donors were not followed over many years; analysis was cross-sectional.

Trimming stripped 5 bases from V and 0 bases from J, with 13 bases between. The CDR3 totals 15 residues. CDR1 is LNHDA and CDR2 is SQIVND in the germline V gene (reference sequence). TCRdb fed the 5' RACE reads into MiXCR, producing one record per CDR3 protein. This sample carries 400,000 or so distinct CDR3 sequences, approximately 9.1% of them seen once, and the ten largest clones take more than 8%. The table lists this clonotype with many counts. The antigen is not known. The receptor comes from a woman aged 45-65 years in good health. Sequencing was carried out using naive T cells sorted from blood. V gene TRBV19 combines with J gene TRBJ1-1, with D perhaps matching TRBD1 (5 bases). The CDR3 DNA follows: TGTGCCAGTAGTTCCCCGGACATCCTGAACACTGAAGCTTTCTTT. Encoded protein: CASSSPDILNTEAFF.